One sample yielded the 14 T cell receptor beta chains listed below, sequenced in a study of beta chain features in type 1 diabetes. Expressed TCRB transcripts were sequenced after all isolated RNA was converted to cDNA. The method was immunoSEQ multiplex PCR; TCRdb's version includes in-frame clones alone and lacks a portion of them. Among 130,000 to 150,000 clones listed, 6.9% were seen once. The sequenced sample was central memory CD4+ T cells from blood. The origin of the receptors is a woman aged 25 to 45 in good health.

V gene TRBV6-5 combines with J gene TRBJ1-5; D unclear. CDR3 length: 13 amino acids. Germline assignment: CDR1 MNHEY and CDR2 SVGAGI. V dropped 0 bases and J dropped 3 bases, with 3 bases sitting between them. CDR3 amino acids: CASSYSHNQPQHF. The DNA of the CDR3 is TGTGCCAGCAGTTACTCACACAATCAGCCCCAGCATTTT.

This clone was detected only a few times. The chain recombines TRBV6-1 with TRBJ2-1; D possibly corresponds to TRBD1 (6 bases). The CDR3 has 15 residues. Germline V CDR1 and CDR2: MNHNS, SASEGT. Trimming pared 6 bases from V and 0 bases from J, leaving 12 bases between. The CDR3 spells CASRATGSSYNEQFF. Here the CDR3 DNA reads TGTGCCAGCAGGGCTACAGGGAGCTCCTACAATGAGCAGTTCTTC.

This rearrangement joins TRBV30 to TRBJ2-7; unclear D gene. This CDR3 spans 12 amino acids. Germline assignment: CDR1 GTSNPN and CDR2 SVGIG (reference sequence). V was shortened by 2 bases and J by 3 bases, with 8 bases between the two germline ends. The CDR3 loop is CAWSRRSYEQYF. As DNA, the CDR3 is TGTGCCTGGAGTCGCAGAAGCTACGAGCAGTACTTC.

The table lists this clone with a few counts. The chain uses TRBV7-2 and TRBJ2-5; 8 bases agree with TRBD2. The V gene's germline CDR1 is SGHTA and CDR2 FQGNSA. This CDR3 spans 14 amino acids. Unmatched junction bases numbered 5, after V lost 5 bases and J lost 3 bases. CDR3 bases: TGTGCCAGCAGCCGTAGCGGGGTGAAAGAGACCCAGTACTTC. Amino acids: CASSRSGVKETQYF.

In this sample, this clone turned up many times. The chain couples TRBV28 to TRBJ2-2; 8 bases are a match to TRBD2. J lost 7 bases, V lost 4 bases, and 5 bases had no gene match. Germline values: CDR1 MDHEN, CDR2 SYDVKM. There are 14 residues in the CDR3. As DNA, the CDR3 is TGTGCCAGCAGTTACGGGAGGGGAGGCGGGGAGCTGTTTTTT. Translating gives CASSYGRGGGELFF.

The chain carries TRBV27 and TRBJ2-6, with D possibly TRBD1 on 5 matching bases. Trimming pared 3 bases from V and 0 bases from J, leaving 9 bases between. The CDR3 is 16 amino acids. CDR1 is MNHEY and CDR2 is SMNVEV in the germline V gene (reference sequence). This chain's CDR3 is CASSFRVRSGANVLTF. In DNA, the CDR3 is TGTGCCAGCAGTTTCAGGGTCCGCTCTGGGGCCAACGTCCTGACTTTC.

This clone was recorded a few times. The gene calls are TRBV7-9 and TRBJ2-7; TRBD2 aligns across 7 bases. With 1 base clipped from V and 5 bases from J, the junction kept 5 bases outside the gene matches. Germline loops: CDR1 SEHNR, CDR2 FQNEAQ (reference sequence). The CDR3 totals 14 residues. The CDR3: CASSLEGRADEQYF. In DNA form, the CDR3 reads TGTGCCAGCAGCTTAGAAGGGAGGGCGGACGAGCAGTACTTC.

This clone was observed a handful of times. V gene TRBV11-3 combines with J gene TRBJ2-3; the D gene is possibly TRBD2 (6 bases). The CDR3 extends over 16 amino acids. Trimming removed 1 base at V and 0 bases at J, with 11 bases between. CDR1 and CDR2 from the germline V gene are SGHNT and YENEEA. CDR3 protein: CASSLGGGTSTDTQYF. CDR3 bases: TGTGCCAGCAGCTTAGGAGGCGGGACTAGCACAGATACGCAGTATTTT.

This rearrangement joins TRBV18 to TRBJ1-3; D gene unclear. The V end lost 3 bases, the J end lost 0 bases, and 12 bases lay between the germline ends. The CDR3 loop spans 16 amino acids. The germline V gene has CDR1 KGHSH and CDR2 LQKENI. The CDR3: CASSPVDSSSGNTIYF. CDR3 in DNA: TGTGCCAGCTCACCGGTAGACTCAAGCTCTGGAAACACCATATATTTT.

This clone was detected only a few times. The chain joins TRBV7-9 to TRBJ2-7, with D perhaps TRBD2 (5 bases). Trimming cost V 6 bases and J 7 bases, with 13 bases left between them. The CDR3 totals 12 residues. Per germline, CDR1 SEHNR and CDR2 FQNEAQ (reference sequence). CDR3 sequence: CASRLGGGEQYF. The CDR3 region has the DNA TGTGCCAGCAGACTCGGAGGAGGAGAGCAGTACTTC.

The J gene is TRBJ1-3, the V gene TRBV28; D gene unclear. Germline CDR1 reads MDHEN; CDR2 reads SYDVKM. V was cut by 9 bases and J by 2 bases, with 5 bases left in between. CDR3 size: 11 residues. CDR3 DNA sequence: TGTGCCAGTTCCACTGGAAACACCATATATTTT. It specifies CASSTGNTIYF.

This clone was counted at least ten times. The rearrangement links TRBV9 to TRBJ2-1; D ambiguous. The germline CDR1 and CDR2 sequences are SGDLS and YYNGEE. This CDR3 contains 14 residues. Between the trimmed V and J ends, which lost 0 bases and 8 bases, there was a span of 12 bases. The CDR3 protein is CASSVVLAGDEQFF. CDR3 coding DNA: TGTGCCAGCAGCGTAGTTTTAGCCGGAGATGAGCAGTTCTTC.

The rearrangement links TRBV19 to TRBJ2-1, with D hard to call. The CDR3 is 16 amino acids. The germline CDR1 and CDR2 sequences are LNHDA and SQIVND (reference sequence). V was clipped by 2 bases and J by 4 bases, with 15 bases between them. This CDR3 reads CASSIYPVHGYNEQFF. As DNA, the CDR3 is TGTGCCAGTAGTATATACCCCGTACACGGGTACAATGAGCAGTTCTTC.

This clone was seen many times. V and J are TRBV30 and TRBJ2-7; possible D gene TRBD1, 6 bases. Germline assignment: CDR1 GTSNPN and CDR2 SVGIG (reference sequence). Trimming left V 0 bases short and J 0 bases short, with 12 bases between. The CDR3 consists of 15 residues. The CDR3 here is CAWSVRDRTSYEQYF. CDR3 DNA: TGTGCCTGGAGTGTACGAGACAGGACCTCCTACGAGCAGTACTTC.